The 24 T cell receptor beta chains reported below all come from one sample, sequenced in a study of CD8 T cells in Susac syndrome. With random hexamers, about 0.45 to 1 ug RNA was reverse transcribed. A single record per CDR3 protein comes from TCRdb applying MiXCR to the immunoSEQ multiplex PCR reads. The sample holds approximately 190,000 distinct CDR3 sequences; approximately 93% are singletons and the top ten take around 0.1%. The sequenced sample was CD4+ T cells from PBMCs. The receptor source for this set is a human donor in good health.

The chain recombines TRBV19 with TRBJ2-7, with 8 bases fitting TRBD2. The V gene end was trimmed by 6 bases and the J gene end by 4 bases; junction bases not matched to a gene: 14. CDR1 and CDR2 (germline): LNHDA, SQIVND (reference sequence). This CDR3 is 16 amino acids long. In nucleotides, the CDR3 is TGTGCCAGTAGACCCCCGGGGAGCGGGGGAATATACGAGCAGTACTTC. Translation gives CASRPPGSGGIYEQYF.

The chain couples TRBV12-5 to TRBJ2-3; perhaps TRBD1 as D (5 bases). From germline, CDR1 is LGHNT and CDR2 FRNRAP. V dropped 0 bases and J dropped 0 bases, with 10 bases sitting between them. CDR3 size: 16 residues. CDR3 in amino acids: CASGLVTTGSTDTQYF. CDR3 DNA sequence: TGTGCTAGTGGTTTGGTAACCACAGGCAGCACAGATACGCAGTATTTT. Full variable domain (outside the CDR3, taken from reference TRBV12-5 and TRBJ2-3): DARVTQTPRHKVTEMGQEVTMRCQPILGHNTVFWYRQTMMQGLELLAYFRNRAPLDDSGMPKDRFSAEMPDATLATLKIQPSEPRDSAVYFCASGLVTTGSTDTQYFGPGTRLTVL.

A note on this clonotype: Its ends do not fully match the called genes, so a read error is possible. The V and J genes are TRBV3-1 and TRBJ2-7; D remains ambiguous. Germline assignment: CDR1 LGHDT and CDR2 YNNKEL (reference sequence). This CDR3 has 11 amino acids. CDR3 DNA: TGTGCCAGCAGCCAAGGCTACGAGCAGAACTTC. Translating it yields CASSQGYEQNF.

This sequence joins TRBV5-1 and TRBJ2-7, with 8 positions matching TRBD1. Germline values: CDR1 SGHRS, CDR2 YFSETQ. CDR3 length: 14 amino acids. J lost 6 bases, V lost 0 bases, and 5 bases had no gene match. This CDR3 is CASSLDQGASEQYF. CDR3 in DNA: TGCGCCAGCAGCTTGGACCAGGGGGCAAGCGAGCAGTACTTC.

This chain joins TRBV5-1 and TRBJ2-7, with no clear D. Germline V CDR1 and CDR2: SGHRS, YFSETQ. CDR3 length: 16 amino acids. Trimming removed 0 bases from V and 5 bases from J, with 18 bases in between. The CDR3 sequence is CASSLGGSWRLNEQYV. CDR3 coding DNA: TGCGCCAGCAGCTTGGGGGGTTCCTGGCGCCTCAACGAGCAGTACGTC.

J is TRBJ1-2 and V is TRBV7-9; D is undetermined. The V gene lost 4 bases and the J gene lost 4 bases, with 7 bases spanning the gap. In germline, CDR1 is SEHNR, CDR2 FQNEAQ (reference sequence). The CDR3 totals 12 residues. The CDR3 here is CASSYTLYGYTF. The DNA for the CDR3 is TGTGCCAGCAGCTATACACTCTATGGCTACACCTTC.

The gene calls are TRBV7-9 and TRBJ1-5; D perhaps matches TRBD1 (6 bases). With 10 bases removed from V and 3 bases from J, the gap between germline ends came to 19 bases. This CDR3 is built from 15 residues. Per the germline V gene, CDR1 is SEHNR and CDR2 is FQNEAQ (reference sequence). CDR3 sequence (DNA): TGTGCCATCTCCCCGGTGGGGGCGATCAATCAGCCCCAGCATTTT. The encoded protein is CAISPVGAINQPQHF.

V usage is TRBV15 and J usage is TRBJ2-5; 8 positions match TRBD1. This CDR3 is 14 amino acids long. The germline V gene encodes CDR1 LNHNV and CDR2 YYDKDF (reference sequence). Germline trimming cut 5 bases from V and 5 bases from J; bases unmatched to any gene: 7. CDR3 sequence reads: CATSSRTGFETQYF. For the CDR3, the DNA is TGTGCCACCAGCTCCAGGACAGGGTTTGAGACCCAGTACTTC.

This clonotype was observed once. The V call is TRBV12-3 or TRBV12-4, the J call TRBJ1-5, with D unclear. V was cut by 6 bases and J by 3 bases, with 12 bases left in between. The CDR3 covers 14 residues. This chain's CDR3 is CASRSPGPNQPQHF. CDR3 coding DNA: TGTGCCAGCAGATCACCGGGCCCCAATCAGCCCCAGCATTTT.

Only one count was recorded for this clonotype. The chain combines TRBV11-3 with TRBJ1-6, with unresolved D. V lost 8 bases to trimming and J lost 8 bases, with 10 bases between them. This CDR3 region has 12 residues. In germline, CDR1 is SGHNT, CDR2 YENEEA. CDR3 residues: CASHWYDSPLHF. The CDR3 DNA follows: TGTGCCAGCCACTGGTATGATTCACCCCTCCACTTT.

This chain uses TRBV5-6 with TRBJ2-3, with D possibly matching TRBD1 (6 bases). Germline loops: CDR1 SGHDT, CDR2 YYEEEE. The CDR3 is 15 residues long. Deletions cut 7 bases from V and 2 bases from J, with 17 bases between. CDR3 protein: CASYRTVKFTDTQYF. CDR3 DNA: TGTGCCAGCTATCGGACAGTAAAGTTCACAGATACGCAGTATTTT.

This chain connects TRBV4-2 to TRBJ2-2; 9 positions match TRBD2. J gave up 5 bases and V 4 bases, and 8 bases lay outside the gene matches. The CDR3 totals 16 residues. Germline V gives CDR1 LGHNA, CDR2 YNFKEQ. CDR3 loop: CASSRGGGGGTGELFF. The CDR3, as DNA: TGTGCCAGCAGCCGAGGCGGGGGGGGTGGTACCGGGGAGCTGTTTTTT.

The chain joins TRBV3-1 to TRBJ2-7; 8 nucleotides line up with TRBD1. Germline loops: CDR1 LGHDT, CDR2 YNNKEL (reference sequence). The CDR3 sequence is 13 residues long. V was pared by 2 bases and J by 6 bases, with 3 bases of the junction left unmatched. The CDR3 loop reads CASSQRQGFEQYF. In DNA form, the CDR3 reads TGTGCCAGCAGCCAAAGACAGGGGTTCGAGCAGTACTTC.

The J gene is TRBJ2-5, the V gene TRBV18; possible D gene TRBD2, 5 bases. This CDR3 is 12 amino acids long. Germline values: CDR1 KGHSH, CDR2 LQKENI. V was pared by 5 bases and J by 7 bases, with 11 bases between. CDR3 DNA sequence: TGTGCCAGCTCAAGAGTCGAGGGGACCCAGTACTTC. This translates into CASSRVEGTQYF.

The chain combines TRBV19 with TRBJ2-5; 8 positions match TRBD1. The CDR3 sequence is 12 residues long. Germline lookup yields CDR1 LNHDA and CDR2 SQIVND (reference sequence). Germline trimming cut 8 bases from V and 3 bases from J; bases unmatched to any gene: 2. The CDR3 reads CASGDRKETQYF. The DNA of the CDR3 is TGTGCCAGTGGGGACAGGAAAGAGACCCAGTACTTC. The full variable domain, in which reference TRBV19 and TRBJ2-5 provide the parts outside the CDR3, is DGGITQSPKYLFRKEGQNVTLSCEQNLNHDAMYWYRQDPGQGLRLIYYSQIVNDFQKGDIAEGYSVSREKKESFPLTVTSAQKNPTAFYLCASGDRKETQYFGPGTRLLVL.

The rearrangement links TRBV2 to TRBJ2-6; no definite D call. The V end lost 4 bases, the J end lost 2 bases, and 6 bases lay between the germline ends. The CDR3 sequence is 14 residues long. Germline assignment: CDR1 SNHLY and CDR2 FYNNEI. CDR3 amino acids: CASSVQTGANVLTF. CDR3 DNA sequence: TGTGCCAGCAGTGTGCAGACTGGGGCCAACGTCCTGACTTTC.

This chain uses TRBV29-1 with TRBJ1-5; 8 bases match TRBD1. Germline assignment: CDR1 SQVTM and CDR2 ANQGSEA. Trimming at V came to 7 bases and at J to 7 bases, leaving 12 bases not matched to a gene. The CDR3 has 14 amino acids. In nucleotides, the CDR3 is TGCAGCGCTCGGACAGGGCCAAGCAGCCAGCCCCAGCATTTT. Residues: CSARTGPSSQPQHF.

This sequence joins TRBV9 and TRBJ1-1; the D is unclear. The CDR3 loop spans 14 amino acids. V was shortened by 0 bases and J by 8 bases, with 14 bases between the two germline ends. Germline assignment: CDR1 SGDLS and CDR2 YYNGEE. In nucleotides, the CDR3 is TGTGCCAGCAGCGTAGAGGCGGGAACGCGAGAAGCTTTCTTT. Amino acid sequence: CASSVEAGTREAFF.

The J gene is TRBJ2-3, the V gene TRBV20-1; 12 bases are a match to TRBD2. CDR1 is DFQATT and CDR2 is SNEGSKA in the germline V gene (reference sequence). The length of the CDR3 is 16 residues. Trimming took 3 bases from V and 3 from J; bases not matched to a gene: 7. The CDR3 here is CSASPRLAGVTDTQYF. The CDR3 DNA sequence: TGCAGTGCTAGTCCTCGACTAGCGGGGGTTACAGATACGCAGTATTTT.

This chain links TRBV3-1 with TRBJ2-3; D possibly corresponds to TRBD2 (6 bases). The germline V and J ends were trimmed by 4 bases and 4 bases, with 12 bases remaining between them. The CDR3 contains 14 residues. Germline values: CDR1 LGHDT, CDR2 YNNKEL (reference sequence). The CDR3 sequence: CASSPGASADTQYF. CDR3 coding DNA: TGTGCCAGCAGCCCTGGGGCTAGCGCAGATACGCAGTATTTT.

This clonotype was seen more than once but under ten times. This chain links TRBV5-1 with TRBJ2-7; tentatively, D is TRBD2 (6 bases). Germline CDR1 SGHRS, CDR2 YFSETQ. The CDR3 loop spans 13 amino acids. Between the trimmed V and J ends, which lost 1 base and 6 bases, there was a span of 11 bases. The CDR3 DNA reads as TGCGCCAGCAGCTTGAGGCCCGGGAGCGAGCAGTACGTC. Protein product: CASSLRPGSEQYV.

This rearrangement joins TRBV20-1 to TRBJ1-2; D perhaps matches TRBD1 (6 bases). From germline, CDR1 is DFQATT and CDR2 SNEGSKA (reference sequence). The V end lost 5 bases, the J end lost 1 base, and 11 bases lay between the germline ends. There are 13 residues in the CDR3. CDR3 sequence reads: CSAGGAVNYGYTF. CDR3 sequence (DNA): TGCAGTGCTGGGGGGGCTGTTAACTATGGCTACACCTTC.

The J gene is TRBJ2-7, the V gene TRBV19, with 9 bases that match TRBD2. There are 14 residues in the CDR3. The V gene end was trimmed by 3 bases and the J gene end by 6 bases; junction bases not matched to a gene: 6. Germline assignment: CDR1 LNHDA and CDR2 SQIVND (reference sequence). Here the CDR3 reads CASSMKAGGGEQYV. The CDR3 DNA reads TGTGCCAGTAGTATGAAAGCGGGGGGTGGCGAGCAGTACGTC.

The rearrangement uses TRBV5-4 and TRBJ2-5; the match to TRBD2 covers 8 bases. The CDR3 sequence is 13 residues long. From germline, CDR1 is SGHNT and CDR2 YYREEE (reference sequence). Trimming took 8 bases from V and 3 from J; bases not matched to a gene: 6. Here the CDR3 reads CASSPGGKETQYF. In DNA, the CDR3 is TGTGCCAGTAGTCCGGGGGGGAAAGAGACCCAGTACTTC.